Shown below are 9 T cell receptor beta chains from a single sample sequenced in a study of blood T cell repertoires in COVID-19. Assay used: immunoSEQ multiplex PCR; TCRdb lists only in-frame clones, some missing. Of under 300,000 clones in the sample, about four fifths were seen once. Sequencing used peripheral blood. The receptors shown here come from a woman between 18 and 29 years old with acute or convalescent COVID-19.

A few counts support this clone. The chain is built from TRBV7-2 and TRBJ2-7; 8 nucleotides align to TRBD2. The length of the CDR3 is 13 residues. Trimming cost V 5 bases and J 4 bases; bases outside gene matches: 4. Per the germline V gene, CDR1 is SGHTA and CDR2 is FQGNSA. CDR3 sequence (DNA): TGTGCCAGCAGCGACGGGACTAGGTACGAGCAGTACTTC. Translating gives CASSDGTRYEQYF. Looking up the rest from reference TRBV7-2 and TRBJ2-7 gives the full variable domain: GAGVSQSPSNKVTEKGKDVELRCDPISGHTALYWYRQSLGQGLEFLIYFQGNSAPDKSGLPSDRFSAERTGGSVSTLTIQRTQQEDSAVYLCASSDGTRYEQYFGPGTRLTVT.

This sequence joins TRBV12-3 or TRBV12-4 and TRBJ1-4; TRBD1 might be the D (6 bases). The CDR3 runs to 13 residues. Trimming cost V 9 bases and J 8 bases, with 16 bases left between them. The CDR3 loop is CASGLGAWEKLFF. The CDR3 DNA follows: TGTGCCAGTGGTCTGGGGGCTTGGGAAAAACTGTTTTTT.

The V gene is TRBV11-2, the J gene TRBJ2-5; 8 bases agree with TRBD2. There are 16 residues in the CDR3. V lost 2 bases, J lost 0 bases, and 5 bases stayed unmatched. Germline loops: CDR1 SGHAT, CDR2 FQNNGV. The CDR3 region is CASSLIATSDQETQYF. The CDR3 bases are TGTGCCAGCAGCTTAATCGCGACTAGCGACCAAGAGACCCAGTACTTC.

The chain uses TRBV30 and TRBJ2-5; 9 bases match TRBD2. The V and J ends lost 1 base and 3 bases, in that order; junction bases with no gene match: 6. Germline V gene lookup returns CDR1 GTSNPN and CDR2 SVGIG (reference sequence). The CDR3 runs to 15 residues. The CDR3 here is CAWSAYSGGKETQYF. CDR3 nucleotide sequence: TGTGCCTGGAGTGCTTATAGCGGGGGAAAAGAGACCCAGTACTTC.

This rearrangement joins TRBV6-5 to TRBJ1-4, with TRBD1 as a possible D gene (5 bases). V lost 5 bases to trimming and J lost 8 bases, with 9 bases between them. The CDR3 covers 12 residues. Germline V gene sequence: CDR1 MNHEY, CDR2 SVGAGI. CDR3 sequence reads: CASSRDSEKLFF. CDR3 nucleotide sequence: TGTGCCAGCAGTCGCGACAGCGAAAAACTGTTTTTT.

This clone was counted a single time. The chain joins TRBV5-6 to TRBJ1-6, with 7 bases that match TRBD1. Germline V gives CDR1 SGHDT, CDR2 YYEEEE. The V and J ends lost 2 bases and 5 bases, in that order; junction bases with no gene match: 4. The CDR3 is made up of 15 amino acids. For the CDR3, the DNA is TGTGCCAGCAGCTTAGGGACAGTAAATAATTCACCCCTCCACTTT. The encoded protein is CASSLGTVNNSPLHF.

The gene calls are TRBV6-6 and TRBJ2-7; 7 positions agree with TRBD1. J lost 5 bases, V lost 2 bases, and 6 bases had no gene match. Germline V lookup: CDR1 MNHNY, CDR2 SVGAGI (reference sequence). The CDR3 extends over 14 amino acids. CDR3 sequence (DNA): TGTGCCAGCAGTTACGCAGGGGGAACTCACGAGCAGTACTTC. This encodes CASSYAGGTHEQYF.

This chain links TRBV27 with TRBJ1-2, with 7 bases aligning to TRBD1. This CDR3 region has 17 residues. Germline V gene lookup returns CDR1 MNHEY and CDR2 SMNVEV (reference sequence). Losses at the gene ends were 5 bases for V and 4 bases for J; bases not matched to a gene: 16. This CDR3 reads CASSPMGQRPLGYGYTF. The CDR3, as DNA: TGTGCCAGCAGTCCCATGGGACAGAGACCCCTTGGCTATGGCTACACCTTC.

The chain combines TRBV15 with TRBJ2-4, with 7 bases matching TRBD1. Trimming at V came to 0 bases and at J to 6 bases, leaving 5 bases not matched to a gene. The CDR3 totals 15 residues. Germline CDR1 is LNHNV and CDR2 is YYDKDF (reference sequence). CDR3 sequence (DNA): TGTGCCACCAGCAGAGAAACAGGGGTGGGAAACATTCAGTACTTC. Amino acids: CATSRETGVGNIQYF. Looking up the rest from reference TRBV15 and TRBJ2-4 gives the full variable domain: DAMVIQNPRYQVTQFGKPVTLSCSQTLNHNVMYWYQQKSSQAPKLLFHYYDKDFNNEADTPDNFQSRRPNTSFCFLDIRSPGLGDTAMYLCATSRETGVGNIQYFGAGTRLSVL.